These 31 T cell receptor beta chains were sequenced from one sample in a study of breast tumors, draining lymph nodes, adjacent tissues. The lymph nodes were axillary draining lymph nodes from breast cancer patients. TCRdb redid the calling of the multiplex PCR reads with MiXCR, one entry per CDR3 protein. The sample consists of 290,000 or so distinct CDR3 sequences, more than 30% of them appearing once. Specimen: axillary lymph node tissue. These receptors came from a female donor with breast cancer. Some clones in this sample may be carry-over from other donors' samples.

This clonotype was seen at least ten times. The chain carries TRBV7-2 and TRBJ2-5; D not resolved. Germline assignment: CDR1 SGHTA and CDR2 FQGNSA. CDR3 size: 11 residues. The V and J ends lost 5 bases and 3 bases respectively, with 4 bases between them. Written as DNA, the CDR3 is TGTGCCAGCAGCACAAAAGAGACCCAGTACTTC. Its protein is CASSTKETQYF.

With regard to this clonotype: This may come from a read error, since a much larger clone is one base off. The chain joins TRBV6-5 to TRBJ2-3; 8 bases are shared with TRBD2. Germline loops: CDR1 MNHEY, CDR2 SVGAGI. This CDR3 is built from 15 residues. V lost 5 bases and J lost 5; bases outside the gene matches: 9. CDR3 sequence: CASSHGAGAGDTQYF. CDR3 coding DNA: TGTGCCAGCAGTCACGGAGCGGGAGCCGGAGATACGCAGTATTTT.

This clonotype was observed a handful of times. The chain joins TRBV12-3 or TRBV12-4 to TRBJ1-2; weak D call: TRBD1 (5 bases). The V gene lost 7 bases and the J gene lost 3 bases, with 15 bases spanning the gap. This CDR3 region has 14 residues. In DNA, the CDR3 is TGTGCCAGCACGGACACGGGCGGACACTATGGCTACACCTTC. Its translation: CASTDTGGHYGYTF.

This clonotype has a count of ten or more. The chain joins TRBV4-3 to TRBJ2-3; 11 nucleotides match TRBD2. Germline trimming cut 1 base from V and 4 bases from J; bases unmatched to any gene: 1. In germline, CDR1 is LGHNA, CDR2 YSLEER. There are 15 residues in the CDR3. The CDR3 DNA sequence: TGCGCCAGCAGCCAAGGTAGCGGGAGGGCAGATACGCAGTATTTT. Protein: CASSQGSGRADTQYF.

This clonotype was seen once. The chain joins TRBV29-1 to TRBJ2-1; D remains ambiguous. V gave up 2 bases and J gave up 4 bases, with 6 bases separating them. The germline CDR1 and CDR2 sequences are SQVTM and ANQGSEA. This CDR3 comprises 12 residues. The DNA for the CDR3 is TGCAGCGTTGAAAGGAGTTACAATGAGCAGTTCTTC. Translation: CSVERSYNEQFF.

The table lists this clonotype with many counts. V is TRBV29-1 and J is TRBJ2-2; 8 bases are a match to TRBD1. The CDR3 consists of 14 residues. Germline loops: CDR1 SQVTM, CDR2 ANQGSEA. V gave up 5 bases and J gave up 6 bases; unmatched junction bases: 8. This chain's CDR3 is CSVQGRGRSGELFF. CDR3 bases: TGCAGCGTTCAGGGCAGGGGGCGATCCGGGGAGCTGTTTTTT.

This clonotype was counted only a few times. This chain joins TRBV20-1 and TRBJ2-7; D possibly matches TRBD1 or TRBD2 (6 bases each). This CDR3 contains 17 residues. The germline CDR1 and CDR2 sequences are DFQATT and SNEGSKA (reference sequence). Trimming stripped 6 bases from V and 6 bases from J, with 30 bases between. The CDR3 DNA reads as TGCAGTGCGCGGACAGAGCATATAGCGGCTACTCCCCTCGAGCAGTACTTC. Translated, it gives CSARTEHIAATPLEQYF.

This clonotype was detected ten times or more. This chain links TRBV9 with TRBJ2-5, with 8 bases matching TRBD2. In germline, CDR1 is SGDLS, CDR2 YYNGEE. The length of the CDR3 is 16 residues. V lost 3 bases, J lost 0 bases, and 7 bases stayed unmatched. This chain's CDR3 is CASSAGLALNQETQYF. DNA for the CDR3: TGTGCCAGCAGCGCCGGACTAGCCCTTAACCAAGAGACCCAGTACTTC.

On this clonotype: One junction end disagrees with the germline gene, perhaps due to a read error. The V gene is TRBV7-8, the J gene TRBJ2-3; possibly TRBD1 or TRBD2 for D (5 bases each). The CDR3 extends over 16 amino acids. Germline V gene sequence: CDR1 SGHVS, CDR2 FQNEAQ. CDR3 sequence reads: CVSSFLPGTSTDTQYF. For the CDR3, the DNA is TGTGTCAGCAGCTTCTTGCCCGGGACGAGCACAGATACGCAGTATTTT.

The gene calls are TRBV15 and TRBJ2-5; D perhaps matches TRBD2 (5 bases). Trimming removed 2 bases at V and 6 bases at J, with 16 bases between. This CDR3 is 15 amino acids long. Germline V gene data show CDR1 as LNHNV and CDR2 as YYDKDF (reference sequence). CDR3 region: CATSRRSGPKKTQYF. In DNA form, the CDR3 reads TGTGCCACCAGCAGAAGGAGCGGCCCCAAGAAGACCCAGTACTTC.

This clonotype was seen only a few times. The rearrangement links TRBV6-5 to TRBJ2-7; D is uncertain. There are 14 residues in the CDR3. Trimming removed 0 bases from V and 0 bases from J, with 6 bases in between. CDR1 MNHEY and CDR2 SVGAGI come from the germline V gene. The CDR3 loop reads CASSYSLSSYEQYF. DNA of the CDR3: TGTGCCAGCAGTTACTCACTGAGCTCCTACGAGCAGTACTTC.

The chain is built from TRBV15 and TRBJ2-2, with D tentatively TRBD2 (6 bases). The V end lost 0 bases, the J end lost 9 bases, and 20 bases lay between the germline ends. Germline V gene data show CDR1 as LNHNV and CDR2 as YYDKDF (reference sequence). This CDR3 region has 17 residues. For the CDR3, the DNA is TGTGCCACCAGCAGAGACCAAAGGAAGGTAGGCGGGAGGGAGCTGTTTTTT. Residues: CATSRDQRKVGGRELFF.

V and J are TRBV7-9 and TRBJ1-1; D call uncertain. The CDR3 is made up of 12 amino acids. Trimming stripped 1 base from V and 4 bases from J, with 4 bases between. Germline V gene data show CDR1 as SEHNR and CDR2 as FQNEAQ (reference sequence). CDR3 in amino acids: CASSLDITEAFF. CDR3 sequence (DNA): TGTGCCAGCAGCTTAGACATCACTGAAGCTTTCTTT.

The chain has TRBV7-2 and TRBJ1-5; the match to TRBD1 covers 11 bases. Losses at the gene ends were 5 bases for V and 2 bases for J; bases not matched to a gene: 2. The CDR3 length is 15 residues. CDR1 SGHTA and CDR2 FQGNSA come from the germline V gene. The CDR3 bases are TGTGCCAGCAGCCCGGACAGGGGGCGCAATCAGCCCCAGCATTTT. Its translation: CASSPDRGRNQPQHF.

This clonotype showed up just a few times. Given a much more abundant clone one base away, this may be a read error. The chain combines TRBV19 with TRBJ1-5, with D possibly TRBD1 on 5 matching bases. Germline CDR1 reads LNHDA; CDR2 reads SQIVND (reference sequence). The CDR3 is 14 residues long. The CDR3: CASSIAGLRQPQRF. In DNA form, the CDR3 reads TGTGCCAGTAGTATTGCAGGGCTTCGACAGCCCCAGCGTTTT.

Ten or more counts support this clonotype. The J gene is TRBJ1-3, the V gene TRBV7-9; unclear D gene. Trimming took 3 bases from V and 0 from J, leaving 18 bases between them. Germline values: CDR1 SEHNR, CDR2 FQNEAQ (reference sequence). The CDR3 runs 18 residues. DNA of the CDR3: TGTGCCAGCAGCTTTGTTTCGGGTGTGGGGAACTCTGGAAACACCATATATTTT. This gives the protein CASSFVSGVGNSGNTIYF.

This clonotype was counted ten times or more. The chain links TRBV7-2 to TRBJ2-1, with 11 bases that match TRBD2. The trim removed 3 bases at V and 10 bases at J, leaving 8 bases unmatched. From germline, CDR1 is SGHTA and CDR2 FQGNSA. The length of the CDR3 is 15 residues. This chain's CDR3 is CASSFASRTSGEQFF. In DNA, the CDR3 is TGTGCCAGCAGCTTCGCTAGTCGGACTAGCGGGGAGCAGTTCTTC.

This clonotype was recorded at least ten times. The chain combines TRBV20-1 with TRBJ2-7; D gene uncertain. Looked up from germline, CDR1 is DFQATT and CDR2 is SNEGSKA (reference sequence). V shed 3 bases and J shed 1 base, with 10 bases lying between them. This CDR3 spans 13 amino acids. CDR3: CSARLESSYEQYF. DNA for the CDR3: TGCAGTGCTAGGCTTGAAAGTTCCTACGAGCAGTACTTC.

This clonotype was found many times. V gene TRBV20-1 combines with J gene TRBJ2-1; D tentatively reads TRBD1 or TRBD2 (7 bases each). CDR1 is DFQATT and CDR2 is SNEGSKA in the germline V gene (reference sequence). CDR3 length: 14 amino acids. V was trimmed by 6 bases and J by 7 bases, leaving 19 bases between them. The CDR3 loop reads CSAQGGAGGNEQFF. The CDR3 region has the DNA TGCAGTGCCCAGGGGGGGGCCGGGGGGAATGAGCAGTTCTTC.

On this clonotype: At one end, the junction sequence differs from germline, possibly due to a read error. This chain connects TRBV19 to TRBJ2-1; no reliable D call. This CDR3 spans 16 amino acids. Germline-derived CDR1 and CDR2 are LNHDA and SQIVND (reference sequence). CDR3 loop: CACSIEEAYPNNEQFF. The DNA of the CDR3 is TGTGCCTGTAGTATAGAGGAAGCGTACCCCAACAATGAGCAGTTCTTC.

This clonotype was seen at least ten times. The chain carries TRBV7-8 and TRBJ1-5; D is undetermined. V lost 8 bases and J lost 2, with 4 bases in between. CDR3 length: 11 residues. Germline CDR1 reads SGHVS; CDR2 reads FQNEAQ. DNA of the CDR3: TGTGCCAGCGGAGGCAATCAGCCCCAGCATTTT. As protein: CASGGNQPQHF.

This clonotype was observed at least ten times. This chain joins TRBV11-3 and TRBJ2-2, with 8 nucleotides matching TRBD1. The CDR3 totals 15 residues. Germline V gives CDR1 SGHNT, CDR2 YENEEA. Trimming at V came to 5 bases and at J to 5 bases, leaving 7 bases not matched to a gene. The CDR3 nucleotides are TGTGCCAGCAGCACGGCAGGGGGCAGGACCGGGGAGCTGTTTTTT. Protein: CASSTAGGRTGELFF.

In its sample, this clonotype was seen many times. This chain uses TRBV5-5 with TRBJ1-4; 10 nucleotides agree with TRBD1. Germline V lookup: CDR1 SGHKS, CDR2 YYEKEE (reference sequence). The V and J ends lost 1 base and 3 bases, in that order; junction bases with no gene match: 9. The CDR3 is made up of 18 amino acids. CDR3 in amino acids: CASSLSDRGLIPNEKLFF. Written as DNA, the CDR3 is TGTGCCAGCAGCTTGTCGGACAGGGGGTTAATACCTAATGAAAAACTGTTTTTT.

This clonotype was found many times. The J gene is TRBJ2-6, the V gene TRBV19, with D possibly TRBD1 on 5 matching bases. Germline CDR1 LNHDA, CDR2 SQIVND (reference sequence). Trimming cost V 2 bases and J 3 bases, with 11 bases left between them. The CDR3 sequence is 16 residues long. This chain's CDR3 is CASSIYGAHGANVLTF. CDR3 in DNA: TGTGCCAGTAGTATATATGGGGCGCATGGGGCCAACGTCCTGACTTTC.

A remark on this clonotype: At one end, the junction sequence differs from germline, possibly due to a read error. This chain uses TRBV2 with TRBJ2-7, with D perhaps being TRBD1 or TRBD2 (5 bases each). CDR1 is SNHLY and CDR2 is FYNNEI in the germline V gene. The CDR3 consists of 11 residues. CDR3 region: CASGAQGERYF. The DNA for the CDR3 is TGTGCCAGCGGCGCCCAGGGAGAGCGGTACTTC. Complete variable domain (other parts from reference TRBV2 and TRBJ2-7): EPEVTQTPSHQVTQMGQEVILRCVPISNHLYFYWYRQILGQKVEFLVSFYNNEISEKSEIFDDQFSVERPDGSNFTLKIRSTKLEDSAMYFCASGAQGERYFGPGTRLTVT.

As concerns this clonotype: A single base separates this from a much larger clone, so it may be a read error. The chain links TRBV13 to TRBJ2-1, with TRBD1 as a possible D gene (5 bases). Germline V gives CDR1 PRHDT, CDR2 FYEKMQ (reference sequence). V was clipped by 2 bases and J by 2 bases, with 13 bases between them. This CDR3 region has 16 residues. CDR3 DNA sequence: TGTGCCAGCAGCTTACGCCAGGGCAGCCCCTACAATGAGCAGTTCTTC. This sequence encodes CASSLRQGSPYNEQFF.

The V gene is TRBV20-1, the J gene TRBJ2-7, with TRBD1 matching over 11 bases. Trimming took 5 bases from V and 2 from J; bases not matched to a gene: 5. This CDR3 spans 14 amino acids. CDR1 is DFQATT and CDR2 is SNEGSKA in the germline V gene (reference sequence). This CDR3 is CSADRDRGTYEQYF. For the CDR3, the DNA is TGCAGTGCTGACCGGGACAGGGGGACCTACGAGCAGTACTTC.

A word on this clonotype: A much larger clone lies one base from this, so it may be a read error. The conserved closing phenylalanine or tryptophan is absent in this CDR3, likely reflecting a read error. This chain connects TRBV13 to TRBJ2-7; perhaps TRBD1 as D (6 bases). Germline CDR1 reads PRHDT; CDR2 reads FYEKMQ (reference sequence). V was shortened by 5 bases and J by 2 bases, with 10 bases between the two germline ends. This CDR3 is 13 amino acids long. The CDR3 region is CASSPGQTYEQYL. DNA for the CDR3: TGTGCCAGCAGCCCAGGACAGACCTACGAGCAGTACCTC.

This clonotype was recorded many times. The rearrangement joins TRBV24-1 to TRBJ2-3; the D gene is possibly TRBD1 (5 bases). CDR3 length equals 15 residues. Germline-derived CDR1 and CDR2 are KGHDR and SFDVKD. Trimming left V 4 bases short and J 2 bases short, with 12 bases between. CDR3 nucleotides: TGTGCCACCAGTGACAAGCAGGGCCCCACAGATACGCAGTATTTT. Its protein product is CATSDKQGPTDTQYF.

A note on this clonotype: A much more abundant neighbour one base away suggests this may be a read error. The gene calls are TRBV6-5 and TRBJ2-7; D is unresolved. The V gene lost 6 bases and the J gene lost 0 bases, with 15 bases spanning the gap. Germline CDR1 reads MNHEY; CDR2 reads SVGAGI. CDR3 size: 15 residues. CDR3 bases: TGTGCCAGCAGGCGTTATGGTACCAGCTCCTACGAGCAGTACTTC. Encoded protein: CASRRYGTSSYEQYF.

This clonotype turned up a few times. A much bigger clone sits one base away, suggesting this may be a read error. V and J are TRBV10-3 and TRBJ2-5; no clear D. Germline V lookup: CDR1 ENHRY, CDR2 SYGVKD. The CDR3 covers 13 residues. The CDR3 sequence: CAIRGNREETQCF. CDR3 DNA sequence: TGTGCCATCAGGGGAAATAGGGAAGAGACCCAGTGCTTC.